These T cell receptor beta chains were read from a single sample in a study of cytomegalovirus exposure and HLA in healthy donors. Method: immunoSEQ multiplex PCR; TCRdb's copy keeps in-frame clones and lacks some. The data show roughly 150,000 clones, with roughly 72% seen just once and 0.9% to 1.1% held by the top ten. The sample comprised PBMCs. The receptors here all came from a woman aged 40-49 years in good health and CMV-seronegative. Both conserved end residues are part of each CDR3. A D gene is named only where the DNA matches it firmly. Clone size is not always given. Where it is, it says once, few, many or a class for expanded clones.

CASSLEPSYGYTF	TGTGCCAGCAGCTTAGAGCCTTCCTATGGCTACACCTTC	TRBV7-8	TRBJ1-2	NA	NA
CASSLEVASGIDNGEQFF	TGTGCCAGCAGTTTAGAAGTAGCGTCGGGTATAGACAATGGTGAGCAGTTCTTC	TRBV28	TRBJ2-1	NA	NA
CASSITGRGSSYEQYF	TGTGCCAGCAGCATTACAGGGAGGGGGTCCTCCTACGAGCAGTACTTC	TRBV27	TRBJ2-7	NA	NA
CASSFLTGDLYGYTF	TGTGCCAGCAGTTTCCTCACAGGGGACCTCTATGGCTACACCTTC	TRBV27	TRBJ1-2	TRBD1	NA
CASNEWVGQGLSNYGYTF	TGTGCCAGCAATGAGTGGGTCGGACAGGGGCTCTCTAACTATGGCTACACCTTC	TRBV2	TRBJ1-2	TRBD1	NA
CAWRFDRLNEKLFF	TGTGCCTGGAGGTTTGACAGGTTAAATGAAAAACTGTTTTTT	TRBV30	TRBJ1-4	NA	NA
CASSFGGREKLFF	TGTGCCAGCAGTTTCGGGGGTCGGGAAAAACTGTTTTTT	TRBV28	TRBJ1-4	NA	NA
CASSLGSTGLDMNTEAFF	TGTGCCAGCAGCTTGGGTTCTACAGGGTTAGATATGAACACTGAAGCTTTCTTT	TRBV7-3	TRBJ1-1	NA	NA
CASSLARRLAGETQYF	TGTGCCAGCAGCTTGGCTAGGAGACTAGCTGGAGAGACCCAGTACTTC	TRBV5-6	TRBJ2-5	TRBD2	few
CASSGQILYGYTF	TGTGCCAGTAGTGGGCAGATACTCTATGGCTACACCTTC	TRBV19	TRBJ1-2	NA	NA
CASFLNYGYTF	TGTGCCAGCTTTTTAAACTATGGCTACACCTTC	TRBV6-1	TRBJ1-2	NA	NA
CASSKNRDRQPQHF	TGTGCCAGCAGCAAAAACAGGGACCGACAGCCCCAGCATTTT	TRBV21-1	TRBJ1-5	NA	NA
CASSPGQGFSPLHF	TGTGCCAGCAGTCCGGGACAGGGGTTTTCACCCCTCCACTTT	TRBV6-5	TRBJ1-6	TRBD1	NA
CASSYTSDVTDTQYF	TGTGCCAGCAGCTACACTAGCGATGTGACAGATACGCAGTATTTT	TRBV5-4	TRBJ2-3	TRBD2	NA
CSVEGSAGGFTEAFF	TGCAGCGTTGAAGGTTCGGCAGGGGGCTTCACTGAAGCTTTCTTT	TRBV29-1	TRBJ1-1	TRBD1	NA
CAIGGRLNEQFF	TGTGCCATCGGCGGGAGGTTGAATGAGCAGTTCTTC	TRBV10-3	TRBJ2-1	TRBD2	few
CASSVDGTSGYEQYF	TGTGCCAGCAGCGTAGATGGGACTAGCGGCTACGAGCAGTACTTC	TRBV9	TRBJ2-7	TRBD2	NA
CASSPIGDTEAFF	TGTGCCAGCAGCCCCATAGGGGACACTGAAGCTTTCTTT	TRBV4-2	TRBJ1-1	NA	NA
CASRDPGTVYGYTF	TGTGCCTCCAGAGATCCCGGGACAGTATATGGCTACACCTTC	TRBV30	TRBJ1-2	TRBD1	few
CASSPDRGNEQFF	TGTGCCAGCAGTCCTGACAGGGGCAATGAGCAGTTCTTC	TRBV5-6	TRBJ2-1	TRBD1	NA
CASSFIQEYNQPQHF	TGCGCCAGCAGCTTTATACAGGAATACAATCAGCCCCAGCATTTT	TRBV5-1	TRBJ1-5	NA	few
CASSGTGTDTQYF	TGCGCCAGCAGCGGGACAGGGACAGATACGCAGTATTTT	TRBV5-1	TRBJ2-3	TRBD1	once
CASSIDGGNQPQHF	TGTGCCAGTAGTATAGATGGCGGGAATCAGCCCCAGCATTTT	TRBV19	TRBJ1-5	NA	NA